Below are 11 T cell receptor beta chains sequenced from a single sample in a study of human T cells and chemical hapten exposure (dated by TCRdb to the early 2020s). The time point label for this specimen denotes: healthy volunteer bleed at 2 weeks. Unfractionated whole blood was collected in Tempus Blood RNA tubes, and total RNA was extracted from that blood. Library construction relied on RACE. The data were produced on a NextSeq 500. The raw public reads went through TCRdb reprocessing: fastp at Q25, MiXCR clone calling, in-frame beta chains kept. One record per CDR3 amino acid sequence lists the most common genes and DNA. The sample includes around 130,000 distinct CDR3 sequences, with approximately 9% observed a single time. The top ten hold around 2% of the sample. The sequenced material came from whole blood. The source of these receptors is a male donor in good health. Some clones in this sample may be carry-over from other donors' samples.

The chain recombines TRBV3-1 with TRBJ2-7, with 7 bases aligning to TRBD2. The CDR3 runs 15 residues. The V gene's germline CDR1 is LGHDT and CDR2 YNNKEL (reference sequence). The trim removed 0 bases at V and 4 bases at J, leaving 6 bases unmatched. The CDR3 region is CASSQEPAGRYEQYF. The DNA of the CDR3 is TGTGCCAGCAGCCAAGAGCCAGCGGGAAGGTACGAGCAGTACTTC.

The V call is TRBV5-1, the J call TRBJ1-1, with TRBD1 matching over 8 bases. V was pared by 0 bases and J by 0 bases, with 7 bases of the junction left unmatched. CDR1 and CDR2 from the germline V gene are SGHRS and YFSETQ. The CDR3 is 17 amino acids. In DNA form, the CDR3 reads TGCGCCAGCAGCTTGGTGGGGACAGGCGCCATGAACACTGAAGCTTTCTTT. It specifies CASSLVGTGAMNTEAFF.

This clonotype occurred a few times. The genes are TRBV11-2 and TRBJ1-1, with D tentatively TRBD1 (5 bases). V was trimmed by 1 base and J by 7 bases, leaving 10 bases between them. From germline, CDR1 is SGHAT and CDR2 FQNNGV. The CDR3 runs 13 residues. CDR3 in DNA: TGTGCCAGCAGCTTAGCCCGGGGGAATGAAGCTTTCTTT. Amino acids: CASSLARGNEAFF. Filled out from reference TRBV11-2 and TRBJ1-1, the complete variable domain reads EAGVAQSPRYKIIEKRQSVAFWCNPISGHATLYWYQQILGQGPKLLIQFQNNGVVDDSQLPKDRFSAERLKGVDSTLKIQPAKLEDSAVYLCASSLARGNEAFFGQGTRLTVV.

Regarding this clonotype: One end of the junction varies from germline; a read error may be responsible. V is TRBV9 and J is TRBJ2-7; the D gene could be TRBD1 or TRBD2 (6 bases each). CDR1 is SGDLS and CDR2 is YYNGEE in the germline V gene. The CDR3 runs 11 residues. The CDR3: CVSEGGNEQYF. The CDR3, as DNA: TGTGTCAGCGAGGGGGGTAACGAGCAGTACTTC. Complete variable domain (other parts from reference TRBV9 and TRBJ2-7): DSGVTQTPKHLITATGQRVTLRCSPRSGDLSVYWYQQSLDQGLQFLIQYYNGEERAKGNILERFSAQQFPDLHSELNLSSLELGDSALYFCVSEGGNEQYFGPGTRLTVT.

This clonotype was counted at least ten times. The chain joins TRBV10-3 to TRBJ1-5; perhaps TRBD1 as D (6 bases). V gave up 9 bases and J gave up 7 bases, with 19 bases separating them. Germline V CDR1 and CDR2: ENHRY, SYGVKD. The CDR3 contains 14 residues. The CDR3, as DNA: TGTGCCATGTCAGAGGGGGGGGCGAGGCAGCCCCAGCATTTT. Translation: CAMSEGGARQPQHF.

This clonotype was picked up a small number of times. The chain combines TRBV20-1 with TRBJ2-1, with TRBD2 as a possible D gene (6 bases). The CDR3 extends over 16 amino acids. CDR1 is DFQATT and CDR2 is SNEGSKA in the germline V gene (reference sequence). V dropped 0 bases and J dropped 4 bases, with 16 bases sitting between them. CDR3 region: CSARDDGSGSYNEQFF. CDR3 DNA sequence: TGCAGTGCTAGAGATGATGGTAGCGGCAGTTACAATGAGCAGTTCTTC.

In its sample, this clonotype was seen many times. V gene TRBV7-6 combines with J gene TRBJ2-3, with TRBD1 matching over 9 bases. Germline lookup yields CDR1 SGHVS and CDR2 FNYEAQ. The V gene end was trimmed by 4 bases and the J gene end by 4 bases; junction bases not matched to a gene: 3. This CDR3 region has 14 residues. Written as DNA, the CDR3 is TGTGCCAGCAGCTACGGACAGGGGCCAGATACGCAGTATTTT. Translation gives CASSYGQGPDTQYF.

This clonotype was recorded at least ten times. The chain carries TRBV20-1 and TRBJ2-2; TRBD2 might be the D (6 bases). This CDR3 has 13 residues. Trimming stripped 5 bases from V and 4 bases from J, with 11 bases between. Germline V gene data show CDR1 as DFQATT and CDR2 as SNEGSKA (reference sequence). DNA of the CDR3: TGCAGTGCTCGGGACTCGCGCACCGGGGAGCTGTTTTTT. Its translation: CSARDSRTGELFF.

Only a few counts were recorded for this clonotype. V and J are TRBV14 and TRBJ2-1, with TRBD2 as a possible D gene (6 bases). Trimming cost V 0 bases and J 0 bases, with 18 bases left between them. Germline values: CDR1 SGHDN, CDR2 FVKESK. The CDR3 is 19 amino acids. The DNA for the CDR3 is TGTGCCAGCAGCCAAGATCTTCTGCGAGCGGGCTACTCCTACAATGAGCAGTTCTTC. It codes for CASSQDLLRAGYSYNEQFF.

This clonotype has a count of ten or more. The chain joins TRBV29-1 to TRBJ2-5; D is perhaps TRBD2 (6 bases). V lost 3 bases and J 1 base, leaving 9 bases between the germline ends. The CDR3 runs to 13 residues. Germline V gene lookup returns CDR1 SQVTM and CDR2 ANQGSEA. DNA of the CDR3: TGCAGCGTTGACGGGAGAGGCCAAGAGACCCAGTACTTC. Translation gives CSVDGRGQETQYF. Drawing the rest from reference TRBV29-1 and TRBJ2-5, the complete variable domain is SAVISQKPSRDICQRGTSLTIQCQVDSQVTMMFWYRQQPGQSLTLIATANQGSEATYESGFVIDKFPISRPNLTFSTLTVSNMSPEDSSIYLCSVDGRGQETQYFGPGTRLLVL.

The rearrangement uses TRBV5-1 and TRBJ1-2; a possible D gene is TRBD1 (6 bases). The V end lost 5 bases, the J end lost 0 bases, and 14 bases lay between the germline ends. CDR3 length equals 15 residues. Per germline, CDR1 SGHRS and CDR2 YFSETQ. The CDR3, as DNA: TGCGCCAGCAGGTGGGACGGACAGCCTAACTATGGCTACACCTTC. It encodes CASRWDGQPNYGYTF.